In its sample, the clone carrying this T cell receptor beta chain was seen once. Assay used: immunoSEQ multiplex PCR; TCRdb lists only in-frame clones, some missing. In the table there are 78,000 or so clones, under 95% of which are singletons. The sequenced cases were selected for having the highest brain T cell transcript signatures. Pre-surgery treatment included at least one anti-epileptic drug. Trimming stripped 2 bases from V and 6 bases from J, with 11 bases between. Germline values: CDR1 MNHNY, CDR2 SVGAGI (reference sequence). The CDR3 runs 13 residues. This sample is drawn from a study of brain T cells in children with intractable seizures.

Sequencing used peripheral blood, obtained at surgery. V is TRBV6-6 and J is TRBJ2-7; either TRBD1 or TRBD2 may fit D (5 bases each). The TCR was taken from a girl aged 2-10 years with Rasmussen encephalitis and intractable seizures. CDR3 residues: CASSYQGEGEQYF. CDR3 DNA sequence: TGTGCCAGCAGTTACCAGGGAGAAGGCGAGCAGTACTTC.